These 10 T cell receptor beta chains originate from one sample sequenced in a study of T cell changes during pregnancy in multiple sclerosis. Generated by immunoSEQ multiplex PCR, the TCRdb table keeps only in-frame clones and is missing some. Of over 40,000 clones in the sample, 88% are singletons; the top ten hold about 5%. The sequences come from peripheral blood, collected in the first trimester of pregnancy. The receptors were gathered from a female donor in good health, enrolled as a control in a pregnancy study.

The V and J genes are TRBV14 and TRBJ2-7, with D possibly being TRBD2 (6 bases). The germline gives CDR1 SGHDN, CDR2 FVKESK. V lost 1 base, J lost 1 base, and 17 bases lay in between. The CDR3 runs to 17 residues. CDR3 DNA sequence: TGTGCCAGCAGCCAAGTGGGCGAGTGGGGGGATTCCTACGAGCAGTACTTC. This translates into CASSQVGEWGDSYEQYF.

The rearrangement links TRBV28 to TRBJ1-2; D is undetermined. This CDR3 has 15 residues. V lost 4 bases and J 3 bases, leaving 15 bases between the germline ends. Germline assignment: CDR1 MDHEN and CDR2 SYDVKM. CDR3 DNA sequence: TGTGCCAGCAGTTCCCCTGTGGCAGGCTACTATGGCTACACCTTC. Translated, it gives CASSSPVAGYYGYTF.

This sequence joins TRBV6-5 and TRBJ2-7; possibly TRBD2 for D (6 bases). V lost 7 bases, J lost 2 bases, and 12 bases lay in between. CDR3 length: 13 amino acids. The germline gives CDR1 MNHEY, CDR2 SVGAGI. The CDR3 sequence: CASNPGVPYEQYF. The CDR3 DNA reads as TGTGCCAGCAACCCGGGAGTCCCCTACGAGCAGTACTTC.

The chain's CDR3 is CASSLFTSGVSSYEQYF. CDR3 in DNA: TGTGCCAGCAGTCTGTTCACTAGCGGGGTTAGCTCCTACGAGCAGTACTTC. V gene TRBV28 combines with J gene TRBJ2-7, with 10 nucleotides matching TRBD2. Germline values: CDR1 MDHEN, CDR2 SYDVKM. V was pared by 5 bases and J by 0 bases, with 10 bases of the junction left unmatched. The CDR3 spans 17 residues.

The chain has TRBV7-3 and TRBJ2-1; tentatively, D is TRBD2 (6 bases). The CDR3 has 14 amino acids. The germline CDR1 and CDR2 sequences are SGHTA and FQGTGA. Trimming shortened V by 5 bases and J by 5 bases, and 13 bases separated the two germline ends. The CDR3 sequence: CASSPGLGNNEQFF. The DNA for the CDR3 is TGTGCCAGCAGCCCGGGACTTGGAAACAATGAGCAGTTCTTC.

The CDR3 DNA reads TGTGCCAGCAGCCCCCTAAAGTATGGCTACACCTTC. It yields the protein CASSPLKYGYTF. The gene calls are TRBV6-1 and TRBJ1-2; D is unresolved. The germline V gene encodes CDR1 MNHNS and CDR2 SASEGT. This CDR3 comprises 12 residues. Deletions cut 6 bases from V and 5 bases from J, with 10 bases between.

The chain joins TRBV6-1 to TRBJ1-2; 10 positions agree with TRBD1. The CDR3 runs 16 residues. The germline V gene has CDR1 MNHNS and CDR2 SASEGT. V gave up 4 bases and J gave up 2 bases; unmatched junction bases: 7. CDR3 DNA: TGTGCCAGCAGTGCCGTCCGGGACAGGGGAAACTATGGCTACACCTTC. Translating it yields CASSAVRDRGNYGYTF.

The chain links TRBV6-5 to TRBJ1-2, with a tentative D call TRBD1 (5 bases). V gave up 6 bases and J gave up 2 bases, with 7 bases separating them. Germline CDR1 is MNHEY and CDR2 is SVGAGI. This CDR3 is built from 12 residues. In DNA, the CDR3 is TGTGCCAGCAGACGACAGAACTATGGCTACACCTTC. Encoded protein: CASRRQNYGYTF.

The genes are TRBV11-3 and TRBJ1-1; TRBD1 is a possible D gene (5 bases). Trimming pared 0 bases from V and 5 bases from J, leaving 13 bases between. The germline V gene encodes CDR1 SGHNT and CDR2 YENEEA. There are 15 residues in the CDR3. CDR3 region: CASSLDGRGRTEAFF. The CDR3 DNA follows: TGTGCCAGCAGCTTAGATGGGAGGGGCCGGACTGAAGCTTTCTTT.

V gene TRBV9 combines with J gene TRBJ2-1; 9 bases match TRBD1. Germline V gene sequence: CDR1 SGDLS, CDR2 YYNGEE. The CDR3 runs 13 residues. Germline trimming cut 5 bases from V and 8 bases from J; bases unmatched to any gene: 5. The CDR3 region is CASSGTGSYEQFF. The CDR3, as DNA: TGTGCCAGCAGTGGGACAGGGTCCTATGAGCAGTTCTTC.